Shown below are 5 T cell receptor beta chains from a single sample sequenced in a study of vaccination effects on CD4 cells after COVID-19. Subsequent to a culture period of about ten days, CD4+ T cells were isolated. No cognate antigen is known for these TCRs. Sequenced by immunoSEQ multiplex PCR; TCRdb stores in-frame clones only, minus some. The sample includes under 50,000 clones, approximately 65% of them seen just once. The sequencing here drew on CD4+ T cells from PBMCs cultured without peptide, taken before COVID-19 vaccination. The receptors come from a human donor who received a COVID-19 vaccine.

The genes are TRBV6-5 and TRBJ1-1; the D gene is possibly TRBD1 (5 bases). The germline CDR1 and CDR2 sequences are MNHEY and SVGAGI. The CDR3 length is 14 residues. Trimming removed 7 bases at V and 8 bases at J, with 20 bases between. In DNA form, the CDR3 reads TGTGCCAGCACCCTTATGACAGTTCTATCCGAAGCTTTCTTT. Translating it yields CASTLMTVLSEAFF.

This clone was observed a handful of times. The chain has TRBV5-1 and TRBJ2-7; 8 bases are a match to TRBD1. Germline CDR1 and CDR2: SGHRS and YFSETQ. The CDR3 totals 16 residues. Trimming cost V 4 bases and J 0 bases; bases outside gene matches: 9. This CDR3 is CASSLDRAYDSYEQYF. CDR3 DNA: TGCGCCAGCAGCCTGGACAGGGCCTACGACTCCTACGAGCAGTACTTC.

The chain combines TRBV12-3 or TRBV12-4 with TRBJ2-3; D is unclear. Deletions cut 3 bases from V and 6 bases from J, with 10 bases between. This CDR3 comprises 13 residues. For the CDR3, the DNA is TGTGCCAGCAGTTTTGCAGACCGGGATACGCAGTATTTT. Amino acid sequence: CASSFADRDTQYF.

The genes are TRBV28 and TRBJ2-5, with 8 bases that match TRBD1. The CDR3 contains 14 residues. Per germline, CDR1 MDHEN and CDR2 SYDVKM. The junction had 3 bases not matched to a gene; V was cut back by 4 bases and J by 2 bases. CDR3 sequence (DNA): TGTGCCAGCAGTTCGGGACAGGCTCAAGAGACCCAGTACTTC. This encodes CASSSGQAQETQYF.

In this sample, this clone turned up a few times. CDR3 sequence reads: CASSSGPPGTGGLYTF. The CDR3 nucleotides read TGTGCCAGCTCCTCCGGCCCGCCGGGGACAGGGGGCCTTTACACCTTC. The rearrangement links TRBV7-9 to TRBJ1-2, with TRBD1 matching over 12 bases. This CDR3 region has 16 residues. Trimming at V came to 8 bases and at J to 11 bases, leaving 18 bases not matched to a gene. Germline CDR1 SEHNR, CDR2 FQNEAQ (reference sequence). Together with reference TRBV7-9 and TRBJ1-2, the CDR3 gives the full variable domain: DTGVSQNPRHKITKRGQNVTFRCDPISEHNRLYWYRQTLGQGPEFLTYFQNEAQLEKSRLLSDRFSAERPKGSFSTLEIQRTEQGDSAMYLCASSSGPPGTGGLYTFGSGTRLTVV.